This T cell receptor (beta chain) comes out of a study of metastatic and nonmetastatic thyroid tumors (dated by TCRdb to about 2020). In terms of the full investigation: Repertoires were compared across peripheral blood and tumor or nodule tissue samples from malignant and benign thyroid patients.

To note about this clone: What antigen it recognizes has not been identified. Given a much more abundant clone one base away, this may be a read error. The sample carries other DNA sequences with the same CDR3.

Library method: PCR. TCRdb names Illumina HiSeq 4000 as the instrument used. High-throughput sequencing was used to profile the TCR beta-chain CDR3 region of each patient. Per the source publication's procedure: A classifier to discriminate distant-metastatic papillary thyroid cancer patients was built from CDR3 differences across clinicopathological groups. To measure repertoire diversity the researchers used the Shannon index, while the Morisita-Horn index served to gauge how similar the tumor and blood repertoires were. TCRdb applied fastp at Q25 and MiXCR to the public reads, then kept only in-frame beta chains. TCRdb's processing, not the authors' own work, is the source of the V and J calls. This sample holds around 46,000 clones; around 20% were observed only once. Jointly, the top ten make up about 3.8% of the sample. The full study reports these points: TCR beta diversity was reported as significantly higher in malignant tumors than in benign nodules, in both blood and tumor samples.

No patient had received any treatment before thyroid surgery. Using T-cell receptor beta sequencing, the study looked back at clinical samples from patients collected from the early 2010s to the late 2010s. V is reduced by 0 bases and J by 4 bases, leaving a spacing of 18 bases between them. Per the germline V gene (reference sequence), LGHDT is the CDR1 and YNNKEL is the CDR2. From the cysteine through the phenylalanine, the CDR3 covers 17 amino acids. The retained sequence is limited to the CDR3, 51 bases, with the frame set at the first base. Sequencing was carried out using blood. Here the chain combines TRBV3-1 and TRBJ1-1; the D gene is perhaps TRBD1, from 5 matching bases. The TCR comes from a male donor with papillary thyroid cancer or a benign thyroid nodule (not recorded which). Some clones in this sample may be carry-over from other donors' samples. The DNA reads TGTGCCAGCAGCCAAGAGAAATTGAGGCTGAGGGGCACTGAAGCTTTCTTT. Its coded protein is CASSQEKLRLRGTEAFF.